The clone carrying this TCR beta chain was seen at least ten times. The antigen remains unidentified. The protein recorded in TCRdb does not match the translated DNA at residue 12; the protein presented here comes from translating the DNA. Germline and genes here are mouse. The CDR3 is cut off 3 residues early in the read; its end comes from the germline J gene. This entry comes from a study of CD8+ T cells in alopecia areata. Study at large: Donor skin was harvested from approximately 6-12-month-old C3H/HeJ mice with spontaneous alopecia and grafted onto roughly 7-11-week-old female C3H/HeJ recipients.

Extracted RNA was reverse transcribed, and the resulting cDNA served as sequencing template. Produced via immunoSEQ multiplex PCR; TCRdb's table is partial and in-frame only. Recorded here are more than 90,000 clones, with no singletons, and the ten leading clones hold roughly a fifth. Overall study findings and caveats: Sequencing of scalp tissue also captures the resident alphabeta T cells of normal skin. It was lesional scalp, especially alopecia totalis/universalis, that showed higher clonality than normal scalp. Mice showed TCR sharing more clearly than patients did, possibly owing to HLA.

V lost 2 bases and J lost 4; bases outside the gene matches: 6. The CDR3 consists of 15 residues. Germline V gene sequence: CDR1 NNHDY, CDR2 SYVADS. The chain joins TRBV13-3 to TRBJ1-3; 7 bases agree with TRBD1. This receptor was obtained from a C3H/HeJ mouse with alopecia areata. For this strain, the MHC haplotype corresponds to H2-k. Specimen: lesional skin. The sequenced part of the CDR3 DNA is TGTGCCAGCAGTGAGGAGGGGGCGCAGGGAAATACG. It encodes CASSEEGAQGNT. The whole CDR3 region reads CASSEEGAQGNTLYF.